The entry that follows covers one T cell receptor beta chain sequence. Its cognate antigen is unknown. The CDR3 has 15 residues. Germline CDR1 reads SGHRS; CDR2 reads YFSETQ. V was shortened by 0 bases and J by 2 bases, with 11 bases between the two germline ends. This entry is derived from a study of response to subunit inactivated influenza vaccine. Study findings and constraints: Authors suggested seasonal influenza vaccinations each recruit few new T cells.

MiXCR was run by TCRdb on the RT-PCR reads, yielding one entry per CDR3 protein. Of hundreds of thousands of distinct CDR3 sequences detected, roughly 9.7% appear once; the ten largest clones hold approximately 12%. This clonotype was sampled from a man aged 50-59 years who received an inactivated influenza vaccine. The chain employs TRBV5-1 and TRBJ1-1, with D unclear. Sequenced material: PBMCs from blood, taken roughly 47 days after vaccination. The CDR3 DNA reads TGCGCCAGCAGCTTGGTTGCCCAGCGTAACACTGAAGCTTTCTTT. Encoded protein: CASSLVAQRNTEAFF.